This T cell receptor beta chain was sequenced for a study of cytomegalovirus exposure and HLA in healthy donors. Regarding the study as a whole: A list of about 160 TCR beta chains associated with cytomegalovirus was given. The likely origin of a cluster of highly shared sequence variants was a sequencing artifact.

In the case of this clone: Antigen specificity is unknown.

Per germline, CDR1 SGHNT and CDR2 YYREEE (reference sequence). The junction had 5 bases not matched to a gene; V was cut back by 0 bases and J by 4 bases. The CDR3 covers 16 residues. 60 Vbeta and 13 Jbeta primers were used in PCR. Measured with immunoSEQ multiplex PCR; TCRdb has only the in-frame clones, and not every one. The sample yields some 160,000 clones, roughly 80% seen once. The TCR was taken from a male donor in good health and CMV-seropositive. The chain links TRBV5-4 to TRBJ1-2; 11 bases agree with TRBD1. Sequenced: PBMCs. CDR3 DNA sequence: TGTGCCAGCAGCTTGGGACGGGGACAGGGGGTCTATGGCTACACCTTC. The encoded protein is CASSLGRGQGVYGYTF.